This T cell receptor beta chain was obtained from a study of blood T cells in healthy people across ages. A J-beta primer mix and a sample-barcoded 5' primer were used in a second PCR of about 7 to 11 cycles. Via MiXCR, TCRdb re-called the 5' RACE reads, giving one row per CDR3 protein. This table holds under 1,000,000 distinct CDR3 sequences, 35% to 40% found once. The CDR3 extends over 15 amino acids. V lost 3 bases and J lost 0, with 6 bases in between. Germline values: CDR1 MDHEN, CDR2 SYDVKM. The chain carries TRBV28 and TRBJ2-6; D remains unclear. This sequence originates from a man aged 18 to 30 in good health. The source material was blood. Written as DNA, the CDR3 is TGTGCCAGCAGTTTTGAGCACTCTGGGGCCAACGTCCTGACTTTC. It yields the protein CASSFEHSGANVLTF.